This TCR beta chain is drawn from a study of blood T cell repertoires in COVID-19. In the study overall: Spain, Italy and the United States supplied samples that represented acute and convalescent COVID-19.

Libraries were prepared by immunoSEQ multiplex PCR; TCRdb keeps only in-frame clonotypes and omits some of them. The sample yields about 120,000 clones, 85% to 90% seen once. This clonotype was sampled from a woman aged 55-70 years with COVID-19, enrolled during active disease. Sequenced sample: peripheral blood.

CDR3 bases: TGCGCCAGCAGCCCGAAAGGACTAGCCGGAGAGACCCAGTACTTC. The encoded protein is CASSPKGLAGETQYF. The gene calls are TRBV4-3 and TRBJ2-5, with 8 bases aligning to TRBD2. The V segment lost 4 bases and the J segment 4 bases; nucleotides outside the gene matches: 8. The germline gives CDR1 LGHNA, CDR2 YSLEER. The CDR3 is made up of 15 amino acids.